This T cell receptor (beta chain) was documented in a study of molecular identifiers for immune sequencing clone quantification. Study-wide results and limits: Barcode collisions between identical TCR molecules could shrink estimates of highly expanded clone sizes.

Looked up from germline, CDR1 is SQVTM and CDR2 is ANQGSEA. This CDR3 is 16 amino acids long. With 6 bases removed from V and 0 bases from J, the gap between germline ends came to 21 bases. This clonotype was seen a few times. As yet, its antigen is unknown. With RNA at 10%, 30% or 50%, naive CD8 libraries came from approximately 22,000 to 940,000 sorted cells. A CD8+CD4-CCR7+CD45RA+ phenotype served as the sorting definition for naive CD8 T cells. Methods described previously, with TCR primers listed, were used for bulk TCR libraries. TCRdb used MiXCR to reprocess the PCR reads, holding one entry per CDR3 protein. The sample lists over 550,000 distinct CDR3 sequences, about 25% seen once, with 0.75% to 0.8% in the top ten.

Sequences were obtained from naive CD8+ T cells from blood, with Jurkat cell RNA spiked in. Subset given: FACS-sorted CD8+CD4-CCR7+CD45RA+ naive T cells. The clonotype was recovered from a human donor in good health. Some libraries in this study had Jurkat cell RNA spiked in. The chain links TRBV29-1 to TRBJ2-7; D might be TRBD1 (6 bases). This chain's CDR3 is CSVLGTERDISYEQYF. In DNA form, the CDR3 reads TGCAGCGTCCTGGGTACCGAACGGGACATCTCCTACGAGCAGTACTTC.